Presented here are 28 T cell receptor beta chains from one specimen sequenced in a study of T cells in Graves' hyperthyroidism and ophthalmopathy. TCR beta CDR3 regions were amplified from RNA. An initial round of RT-PCR targeting the TCR CDR3 relied on the HTBI primer set. MiXCR was run by TCRdb on the multiplex PCR reads, yielding one entry per CDR3 protein. The table includes roughly 380,000 distinct CDR3 sequences, 15% to 20% detected once. The sequencing sample was made of blood. The receptor source for this set is a woman between 40 and 50 years old with Graves' ophthalmopathy.

This clonotype was recorded at least ten times. This may arise from a read error, as a much more abundant clone is one base away. Likely a read error: the CDR3 ends without its conserved phenylalanine or tryptophan. The chain uses TRBV12-3 or TRBV12-4 and TRBJ1-2; D not resolved. The CDR3 is 11 residues long. Trimming removed 5 bases from V and 5 bases from J, with 6 bases in between. In nucleotides, the CDR3 is TGTGCCAGCAGTGGAGGGTATGGCTACACCCTC. Its translation: CASSGGYGYTL.

The CDR3: CASSNRGNSPLHF. CDR3 in DNA: TGTGCCAGCAGTAACAGGGGAAATTCACCCCTCCACTTT. This chain joins TRBV11-2 and TRBJ1-6, with TRBD1 identical over 7 bases. Trimming cost V 6 bases and J 7 bases; bases outside gene matches: 3. Germline loops: CDR1 SGHAT, CDR2 FQNNGV. This CDR3 region has 13 residues.

This clonotype was recorded many times. The chain employs TRBV3-1 and TRBJ1-1; D is unclear. Germline CDR1 reads LGHDT; CDR2 reads YNNKEL (reference sequence). CDR3 size: 14 residues. With 2 bases removed from V and 6 bases from J, the gap between germline ends came to 13 bases. CDR3 protein: CASSQIGRPSEAFF. CDR3 coding DNA: TGTGCCAGCAGCCAAATCGGGCGCCCCTCTGAAGCTTTCTTT.

Ten or more counts support this clonotype. The rearrangement joins TRBV27 to TRBJ2-1; 8 bases are shared with TRBD2. V trimming: 5 bases; J trimming: 2 bases; junction bases outside the gene matches: 2. The CDR3 is made up of 14 amino acids. Germline CDR1 MNHEY, CDR2 SMNVEV (reference sequence). CDR3 bases: TGTGCCAGCAGTGTTAGCGGGACCTACAATGAGCAGTTCTTC. Protein product: CASSVSGTYNEQFF.

The chain links TRBV12-3 or TRBV12-4 to TRBJ2-6, with a possible D match to TRBD2 (5 bases). This CDR3 has 15 residues. V lost 5 bases, J lost 2 bases, and 10 bases lay in between. This CDR3 reads CASSLQRTGANVLTF. CDR3 bases: TGTGCCAGCAGTCTCCAGCGGACTGGGGCCAACGTCCTGACTTTC.

This clonotype has more than one count but fewer than ten. The chain uses TRBV7-9 and TRBJ2-5; D possibly matches TRBD1 or TRBD2 (6 bases each). CDR1 and CDR2 from the germline V gene are SEHNR and FQNEAQ (reference sequence). Deletions cut 5 bases from V and 0 bases from J, with 10 bases between. The CDR3 sequence is 14 residues long. CDR3 nucleotides: TGTGCCAGCAGCCCGGGGGCGTACCAAGAGACCCAGTACTTC. Translating it yields CASSPGAYQETQYF.

This clonotype was seen many times. The V call is TRBV15, the J call TRBJ1-5; D unclear. V shed 0 bases and J shed 5 bases, with 11 bases lying between them. Per germline, CDR1 LNHNV and CDR2 YYDKDF (reference sequence). This CDR3 comprises 15 residues. CDR3 sequence reads: CATSRDRKSDQPQHF. The CDR3 DNA is TGTGCCACCAGCAGAGATAGGAAGTCTGATCAGCCCCAGCATTTT.

In its sample, this clonotype was seen many times. The J gene is TRBJ2-7, the V gene TRBV5-1, with 7 nucleotides matching TRBD2. Germline lookup yields CDR1 SGHRS and CDR2 YFSETQ. After removal of 5 bases from V and 3 bases from J, the junction contained 5 bases not matched to a gene. The CDR3 is 13 amino acids. The CDR3 is CASSRWTSYEQYF. In DNA, the CDR3 is TGCGCCAGCAGTCGGTGGACTAGCTACGAGCAGTACTTC.

The chain combines TRBV3-1 with TRBJ2-7; 14 nucleotides agree with TRBD2. Trimming removed 2 bases from V and 5 bases from J; junction bases left unmatched: 2. The CDR3 runs to 15 residues. The germline gives CDR1 LGHDT, CDR2 YNNKEL (reference sequence). CDR3 amino acids: CASSQMGLAGDEQYF. For the CDR3, the DNA is TGTGCCAGCAGCCAAATGGGACTAGCGGGAGACGAGCAGTACTTC.

J is TRBJ1-5 and V is TRBV19; D is unclear. V shed 7 bases and J shed 2 bases, with 12 bases lying between them. Germline-derived CDR1 and CDR2 are LNHDA and SQIVND (reference sequence). The CDR3 consists of 14 residues. CDR3 sequence (DNA): TGTGCCAGTATGGCGGGTTGGGGCAATCAGCCCCAGCATTTT. This encodes CASMAGWGNQPQHF. The variable domain in full, with the rest retrieved from reference TRBV19 and TRBJ1-5, is DGGITQSPKYLFRKEGQNVTLSCEQNLNHDAMYWYRQDPGQGLRLIYYSQIVNDFQKGDIAEGYSVSREKKESFPLTVTSAQKNPTAFYLCASMAGWGNQPQHFGDGTRLSIL.

The table lists this clonotype with many counts. This sequence joins TRBV7-9 and TRBJ1-2; D is unresolved. CDR1 and CDR2 (germline): SEHNR, FQNEAQ (reference sequence). The CDR3 contains 14 residues. The V end lost 2 bases, the J end lost 6 bases, and 13 bases lay between the germline ends. The CDR3 region is CASSLKREVDGYTF. In nucleotides, the CDR3 is TGTGCCAGCAGCTTAAAAAGGGAGGTAGATGGCTACACCTTC.

Note on this clonotype: This may come from a read error, since a much larger clone is one base off. The chain couples TRBV4-2 to TRBJ2-7, with 8 nucleotides matching TRBD2. Germline V gene lookup returns CDR1 LGHNA and CDR2 YNFKEQ. CDR3 length: 17 amino acids. V shed 4 bases and J 5 bases; nucleotides not matched to a gene: 16. The CDR3 sequence: CASSREGRLAGSNEQYF. Here the CDR3 DNA reads TGTGCCAGCAGCCGAGAAGGGAGGCTAGCGGGCTCGAACGAGCAGTACTTC.

This clonotype was picked up many times. V gene TRBV19 combines with J gene TRBJ1-2; 9 nucleotides align to TRBD1. The V and J ends lost 10 bases and 4 bases, in that order; junction bases with no gene match: 13. CDR3 length: 15 residues. Germline CDR1 and CDR2: LNHDA and SQIVND (reference sequence). The CDR3 loop is CATEGSGQGLYGYTF. Here the CDR3 DNA reads TGTGCCACCGAGGGATCGGGACAGGGACTCTATGGCTACACCTTC.

This clonotype was detected ten times or more. V gene TRBV9 combines with J gene TRBJ1-2, with TRBD1 matching over 7 bases. The CDR3 totals 17 residues. Germline CDR1 is SGDLS and CDR2 is YYNGEE. Trimming at V came to 4 bases and at J to 0 bases, leaving 12 bases not matched to a gene. CDR3 protein: CASSPRDRGLANYGYTF. CDR3 bases: TGTGCCAGCAGCCCCCGGGACAGAGGGTTAGCTAACTATGGCTACACCTTC.

The chain recombines TRBV10-3 with TRBJ1-5; D ambiguous. From germline, CDR1 is ENHRY and CDR2 SYGVKD. This CDR3 has 16 amino acids. The V and J ends lost 6 bases and 3 bases respectively, with 18 bases between them. The CDR3 sequence is CAIRNMKDGYNQPQHF. The CDR3 region has the DNA TGTGCCATCAGGAATATGAAAGACGGTTACAATCAGCCCCAGCATTTT.

This clonotype was seen a few times. The chain links TRBV11-1 to TRBJ2-2, with 7 bases identical to TRBD1. CDR1 and CDR2 from the germline V gene are SGHAT and FQDESV (reference sequence). V gave up 6 bases and J gave up 0 bases; unmatched junction bases: 10. CDR3 length: 17 amino acids. CDR3 in amino acids: CASSFPQDRANTGELFF. The CDR3 DNA sequence: TGTGCCAGCAGTTTCCCCCAAGACAGGGCGAACACCGGGGAGCTGTTTTTT. Combining the CDR3 with reference TRBV11-1 and TRBJ2-2 gives the whole variable domain EAEVAQSPRYKITEKSQAVAFWCDPISGHATLYWYRQILGQGPELLVQFQDESVVDDSQLPKDRFSAERLKGVDSTLKIQPAELGDSAMYLCASSFPQDRANTGELFFGEGSRLTVL.

This clonotype was found many times. Relative to the germline gene, one junction end is altered; a read error may explain this. The chain links TRBV30 to TRBJ2-7; D gene uncertain. The CDR3 extends over 11 amino acids. CDR1 is GTSNPN, CDR2 SVGIG, per germline (reference sequence). The CDR3 DNA follows: TGTGTCTGGAGTAACAACTACGAGCAGTACTTC. It yields the protein CVWSNNYEQYF.

This clonotype came up many times. In nucleotides, the CDR3 is TGTGCCAGCCTTTCGTACACCGGGGAGCTGTTTTTT. Its translation: CASLSYTGELFF. V and J are TRBV27 and TRBJ2-2, with D unclear. The CDR3 is made up of 12 amino acids. CDR1 and CDR2 (germline): MNHEY, SMNVEV (reference sequence). The germline V and J ends were trimmed by 8 bases and 3 bases, with 7 bases remaining between them.

This clonotype has a count of ten or more. This chain uses TRBV20-1 with TRBJ2-5; D may be TRBD1 or TRBD2 (5 bases each). CDR1 DFQATT and CDR2 SNEGSKA come from the germline V gene (reference sequence). The CDR3 consists of 15 residues. Trimming took off 1 base at V and 1 base at J, with 13 bases between the two ends. The CDR3 DNA is TGCAGTGCTAGAGCGGGAACGGGGCTCCAAGAGACCCAGTACTTC. Its translation is CSARAGTGLQETQYF.

The sample holds a few counts of this clonotype. This may stem from a read error, because a much larger clone lies one nucleotide away. CDR3 sequence reads: CATGRNYGYTF. CDR3 bases: TGTGCCACCGGACGGAACTATGGCTACACCTTC. The chain uses TRBV6-1 and TRBJ1-2, with D unclear. V dropped 10 bases and J dropped 2 bases, with 8 bases sitting between them. CDR1 is MNHNS, CDR2 SASEGT, per germline. This CDR3 region has 11 residues.

The chain couples TRBV9 to TRBJ1-1; weak D call: TRBD1 (6 bases). The V end was cut by 3 bases, the J end by 4 bases, with 13 bases between. The CDR3 has 14 residues. Germline V gives CDR1 SGDLS, CDR2 YYNGEE. CDR3 DNA sequence: TGTGCCAGCAGCGCGGTGCAGGGGCCCACTGAAGCTTTCTTT. This codes for CASSAVQGPTEAFF.

This clonotype was detected many times. This sequence joins TRBV6-4 and TRBJ2-7; D is undetermined. This CDR3 has 12 amino acids. Germline V gene lookup returns CDR1 MRHNA and CDR2 SNTAGT. Trimming shortened V by 9 bases and J by 6 bases, and 15 bases separated the two germline ends. DNA for the CDR3: TGTGCCAGTAGACCGATCAATGGCGAGCAGTACTTC. It specifies CASRPINGEQYF.

The V and J genes are TRBV6-5 and TRBJ2-7, with TRBD1 matching 9 bases. Germline V gene sequence: CDR1 MNHEY, CDR2 SVGAGI. The CDR3 spans 15 residues. Germline trimming cut 4 bases from V and 5 bases from J; bases unmatched to any gene: 9. CDR3 in amino acids: CASSLDRGGSDEQYF. The CDR3 DNA reads TGTGCCAGCAGTTTGGACAGGGGCGGATCGGACGAGCAGTACTTC.

Of note for this clonotype: A much larger clone differs from this one at a single base, so this may be a read error. This chain links TRBV3-1 with TRBJ1-2; D uncertain. CDR1 LGHDT and CDR2 YNNKEL come from the germline V gene (reference sequence). This CDR3 comprises 13 residues. The CDR3 sequence: CVSSLNADYGYTF. In DNA, the CDR3 is TGTGTCAGCAGCCTCAACGCGGACTATGGCTACACCTTC.

This clonotype occurred many times. The chain couples TRBV25-1 to TRBJ2-7, with D unclear. With 6 bases removed from V and 2 bases from J, the gap between germline ends came to 11 bases. Germline CDR1 reads MGHDK; CDR2 reads SYGVNS. The CDR3 is 13 residues long. CDR3 coding DNA: TGTGCCAGCAGCTCCAAGTTCGCCTACGAGCAGTACTTC. Translating gives CASSSKFAYEQYF.

In its sample, this clonotype was seen many times. This chain joins TRBV6-2 or TRBV6-3 and TRBJ2-7; D call uncertain. Trimming stripped 0 bases from V and 5 bases from J, with 8 bases between. The germline V gene encodes CDR1 MNHEY and CDR2 SVGEGT. This CDR3 spans 13 amino acids. The CDR3 sequence: CASSYSGGNEQYF. In DNA, the CDR3 is TGTGCCAGCAGTTACTCAGGCGGCAACGAGCAGTACTTC.

The chain employs TRBV7-8 and TRBJ2-2, with 9 bases aligning to TRBD1. V gave up 5 bases and J gave up 5 bases; unmatched junction bases: 12. CDR3 length equals 17 residues. Germline CDR1 and CDR2: SGHVS and FQNEAQ. The DNA of the CDR3 is TGTGCCAGCAGCCGGGGACAGGGAAGAAGGTCGACCGGGGAGCTGTTTTTT. It translates to CASSRGQGRRSTGELFF.

There are many counts of this clonotype. The rearrangement joins TRBV25-1 to TRBJ1-3; no definite D call. The CDR3 extends over 11 amino acids. V lost 7 bases to trimming and J lost 3 bases, with 4 bases between them. CDR1 is MGHDK, CDR2 SYGVNS, per germline. The CDR3 DNA is TGTGCCAGCACGGGTGGAAACACCATATATTTT. Its translation: CASTGGNTIYF.